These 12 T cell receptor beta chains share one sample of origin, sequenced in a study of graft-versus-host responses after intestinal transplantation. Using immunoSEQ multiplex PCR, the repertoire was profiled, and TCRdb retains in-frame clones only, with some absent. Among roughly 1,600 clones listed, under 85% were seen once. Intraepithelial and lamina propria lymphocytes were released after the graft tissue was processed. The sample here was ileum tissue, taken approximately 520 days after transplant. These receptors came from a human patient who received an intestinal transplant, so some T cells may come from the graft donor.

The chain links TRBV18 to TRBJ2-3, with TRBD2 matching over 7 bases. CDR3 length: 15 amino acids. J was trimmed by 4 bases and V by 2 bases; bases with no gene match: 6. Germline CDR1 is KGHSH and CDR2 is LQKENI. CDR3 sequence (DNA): TGTGCCAGCTCACCAGGCGGGAGCTTCGCAGATACGCAGTATTTT. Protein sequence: CASSPGGSFADTQYF.

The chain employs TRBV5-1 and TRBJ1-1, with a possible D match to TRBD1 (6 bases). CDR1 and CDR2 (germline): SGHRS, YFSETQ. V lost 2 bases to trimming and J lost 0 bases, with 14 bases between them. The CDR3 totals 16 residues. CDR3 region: CASSFSTGSLNTEAFF. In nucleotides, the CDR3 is TGCGCCAGCAGCTTCTCCACAGGGTCCCTGAACACTGAAGCTTTCTTT.

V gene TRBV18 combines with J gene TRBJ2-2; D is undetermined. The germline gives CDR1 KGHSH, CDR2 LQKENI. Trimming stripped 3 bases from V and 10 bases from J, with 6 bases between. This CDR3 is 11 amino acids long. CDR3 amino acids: CASSPTTELFF. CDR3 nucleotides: TGTGCCAGCTCACCGACCACGGAGCTGTTTTTT.

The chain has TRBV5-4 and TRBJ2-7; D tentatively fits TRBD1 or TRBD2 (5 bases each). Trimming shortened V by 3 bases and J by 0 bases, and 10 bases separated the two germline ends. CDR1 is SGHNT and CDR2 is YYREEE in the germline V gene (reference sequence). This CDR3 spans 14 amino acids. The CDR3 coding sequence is TGTGCCAGCAGCTCCCGGGACGCCTCCTACGAGCAGTACTTC. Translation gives CASSSRDASYEQYF.

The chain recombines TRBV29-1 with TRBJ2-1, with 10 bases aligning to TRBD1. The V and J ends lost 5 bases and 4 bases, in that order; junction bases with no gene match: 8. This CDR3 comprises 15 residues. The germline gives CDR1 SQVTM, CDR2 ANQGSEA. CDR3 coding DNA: TGCAGCGTTTCATCCGGGACAGGGGTATACAATGAGCAGTTCTTC. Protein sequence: CSVSSGTGVYNEQFF.

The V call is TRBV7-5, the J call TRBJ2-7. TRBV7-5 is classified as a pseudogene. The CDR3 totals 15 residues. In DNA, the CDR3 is TGTGCCAGCAGCCCCGGGTGGGGTTCCACGTACGAGCAGTACTTC. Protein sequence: CASSPGWGSTYEQYF.

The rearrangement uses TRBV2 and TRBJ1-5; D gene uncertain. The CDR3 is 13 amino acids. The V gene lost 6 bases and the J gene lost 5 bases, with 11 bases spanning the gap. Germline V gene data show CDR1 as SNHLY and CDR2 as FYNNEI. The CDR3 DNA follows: TGTGCCAGCAGCGCAGGAATCGATCAGCCCCAGCATTTT. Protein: CASSAGIDQPQHF.

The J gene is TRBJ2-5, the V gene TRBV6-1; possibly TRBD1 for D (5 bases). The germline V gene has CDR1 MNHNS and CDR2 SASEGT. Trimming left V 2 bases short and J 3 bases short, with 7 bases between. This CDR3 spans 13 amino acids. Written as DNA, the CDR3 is TGTGCCAGCAGTGAACCAGGGAAAGAGACCCAGTACTTC. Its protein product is CASSEPGKETQYF.

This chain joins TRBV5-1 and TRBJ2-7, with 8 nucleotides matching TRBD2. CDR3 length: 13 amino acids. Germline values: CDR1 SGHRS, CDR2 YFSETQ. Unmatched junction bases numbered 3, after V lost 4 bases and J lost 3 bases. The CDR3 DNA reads TGCGCCAGCAGCCCGGGACTAGACTACGAGCAGTACTTC. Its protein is CASSPGLDYEQYF. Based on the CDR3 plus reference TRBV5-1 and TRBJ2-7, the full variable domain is KAGVTQTPRYLIKTRGQQVTLSCSPISGHRSVSWYQQTPGQGLQFLFEYFSETQRNKGNFPGRFSGRQFSNSRSEMNVSTLELGDSALYLCASSPGLDYEQYFGPGTRLTVT.

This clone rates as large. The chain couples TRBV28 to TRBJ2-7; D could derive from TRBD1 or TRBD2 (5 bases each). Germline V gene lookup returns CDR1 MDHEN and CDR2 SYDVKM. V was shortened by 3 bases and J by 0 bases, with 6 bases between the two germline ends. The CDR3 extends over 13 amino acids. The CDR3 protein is CASSLGVSYEQYF. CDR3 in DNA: TGTGCCAGCAGTTTGGGGGTCTCCTACGAGCAGTACTTC.

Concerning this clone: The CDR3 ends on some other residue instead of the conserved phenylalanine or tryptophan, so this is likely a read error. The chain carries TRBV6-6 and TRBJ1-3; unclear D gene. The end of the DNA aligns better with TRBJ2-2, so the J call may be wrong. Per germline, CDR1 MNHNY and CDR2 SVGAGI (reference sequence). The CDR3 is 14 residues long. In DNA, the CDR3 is TGTGCCAGCAGGGAGACGGCGAACACCGGGGAGCTGTTTTAT. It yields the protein CASRETANTGELFY.

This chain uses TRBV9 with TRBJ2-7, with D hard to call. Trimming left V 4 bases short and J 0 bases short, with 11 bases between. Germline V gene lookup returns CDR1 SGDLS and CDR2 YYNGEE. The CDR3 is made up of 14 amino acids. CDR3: CASSQDGHSYEQYF. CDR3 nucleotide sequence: TGTGCCAGCAGCCAGGACGGCCACTCCTACGAGCAGTACTTC.